This TCR beta chain was documented in a study of OX40 agonist ivuxolimab in advanced cancers. Findings and limits, study-wide: Among the lowest peripheral clonal expansion occurred in 0.1-3.0 mg/kg partial responders.

This clone was counted between two and nine times. Its target is not known. Clones were sequenced by immunoSEQ multiplex PCR, and TCRdb holds only the in-frame ones, with some missing. The sample has 65,000 to 85,000 clones; roughly 87% are singletons. The sequencing here drew on CD4+ or CD8+ T cells sorted from blood, taken in a trial of the OX40 agonist ivuxolimab. The sequence came from an adult with an advanced solid tumor such as melanoma, head and neck, liver or kidney cancer.

The CDR3 spells CASSPQARGRLPSPLHF. CDR3 DNA sequence: TGTGCCAGCAGCCCCCAGGCTCGGGGGAGATTACCGTCACCCCTCCACTTT. This rearrangement joins TRBV7-9 to TRBJ1-6, with D maybe TRBD1 (5 bases). Germline loops: CDR1 SEHNR, CDR2 FQNEAQ (reference sequence). V was clipped by 5 bases and J by 10 bases, with 24 bases between them. The length of the CDR3 is 17 residues.